This T cell receptor (beta chain) was retrieved from a study of regulatory T cells in long-lasting Graves disease. Whole-study context: Those Graves' patients who were newly diagnosed had been on antithyroid drugs under 3 months. Study conclusions and caveats: Possibly, accuracy suffered from the small sample size. Newly diagnosed Graves' patients had higher TCR diversity than persistent ones.

Time point of the sample: newly diagnosed GD, antithyroid drugs for less than 3 months. There was RNA extracted from PBMCs, and the TCR library was made from it. The authors built TCR beta libraries using iRepertoire HTBI primers and Arm-PCR of CDR3 regions. TCRdb reprocessed the multiplex PCR reads with MiXCR, giving one entry per CDR3 protein. The sample shows approximately 560,000 distinct CDR3 sequences, roughly 15% of them seen only once. Remarks on this clonotype: Its target is not known.

This sample was also put to use in a study of T cells in Graves' hyperthyroidism and ophthalmopathy.

The sequencing here drew on peripheral blood mononuclear cells (PBMCs), taken at new diagnosis, from a patient treated with antithyroid drugs. The sequence was collected from a man aged 18 to 29 with Graves disease.

CDR3 sequence reads: CASRDGLRKTQYF. Here the CDR3 DNA reads TGTGCCAGTAGGGACGGGTTGAGGAAGACCCAGTACTTC. V is TRBV6-1 and J is TRBJ2-5; D is possibly TRBD1 or TRBD2 (5 bases each). V lost 9 bases and J 6 bases, leaving 17 bases between the germline ends. The V gene's germline CDR1 is MNHNS and CDR2 SASEGT. The CDR3 is 13 residues long.